This is a list of T cell receptor beta chains from one sample in a study of shared T cell receptors in the human thymus. Only in-frame clones appear in the TCRdb table, and some are missing; sequencing was by immunoSEQ multiplex PCR. The data contain hundreds of thousands of clones, 80% to 90% of them singletons. These data were also reused for a study on human thymus T cells.

The specimen sequenced was thymocytes. Receptors were obtained from a boy in the first two years of life with a congenital heart defect. CDR3s include the opening cysteine and the closing phenylalanine or tryptophan. The D gene is left open where the match is weak. Only part of the rows carry a size: once, few, many, or a class if the clone is expanded.

- | TRBJ2-1 | TRBV20-1 | - | TGCAGTGCTAGAGATACAGTGGCGCAGTTCTTC | CSARDTVAQFF
- | TRBJ2-1 | TRBV7-3 | - | TGTGCCAGCAGCTTACACGGGGACAATGAGCAGTTCTTC | CASSLHGDNEQFF
once | TRBJ1-2 | TRBV27 | - | TGTGCCAGCAGTCCCCGCGCGGCTCATGGCTACACCTTC | CASSPRAAHGYTF
- | TRBJ1-2 | TRBV7-6 | - | TGTGCCAGCAGCTTAGTTGTAACGGGAAACGATGGCTACACCTTC | CASSLVVTGNDGYTF
- | TRBJ1-3 | TRBV5-1 | - | TGCGCCAGCAGCAACGACAGTTTCTCTGGAAACACCATATATTTT | CASSNDSFSGNTIYF
- | TRBJ2-3 | TRBV2 | - | TGTGCCAGCAGTGATGGGCTCCCCACAGATACGCAGTATTTT | CASSDGLPTDTQYF
- | TRBJ2-7 | TRBV18 | TRBD1 | TGTGCCAGCTCAGCCCGGGACAGGGCGTCCTACGAGCAGTACTTC | CASSARDRASYEQYF
- | TRBJ2-1 | TRBV29-1 | - | TGCAGCGTTTTTAGGGGTTGGACCAAAGGGCAGTTCTTC | CSVFRGWTKGQFF
- | TRBJ1-1 | TRBV29-1 | TRBD1 | TGCAGCGCCCGGACAGGGGGCGGGAACACTGAAGCTTTCTTT | CSARTGGGNTEAFF
- | TRBJ2-1 | TRBV4-1 | TRBD1 | TGCGCCAGCAGCCAACGGACAGGGAGGAATGAGCAGTTCTTC | CASSQRTGRNEQFF
few | TRBJ1-4 | TRBV7-9 | - | TGTGCCAGCAGCCGGCGAGAGGTCACTAATGAAAAACTGTTTTTT | CASSRREVTNEKLFF
- | TRBJ2-1 | TRBV10-1 | TRBD2 | TGCGCCAGCAGTGAGGGGACTAGTTTATGGAAACACGATGAGCAGTTCTTC | CASSEGTSLWKHDEQFF
- | TRBJ2-3 | TRBV27 | - | TGTGCCAGCAGTTTATCGTCCCTCGAGCGGTTAACAGATACGCAGTATTTT | CASSLSSLERLTDTQYF
- | TRBJ1-4 | TRBV7-6 | TRBD1 | TGTGCCAGCAGCGCAGGGGGGACTAATGAAAAACTGTTTTTT | CASSAGGTNEKLFF
- | TRBJ1-5 | TRBV12-2 | - | TGTGCAAGTCGCTTAATTCTCCAGCCCCAGCATTTT | CASRLILQPQHF